What follows are 3 T cell receptor beta chains derived from one specimen sequenced in a study of early T cells in non-severe SARS-CoV-2 infection. Each CDR3 protein is one row after TCRdb ran MiXCR on the 5' RACE reads. The table has approximately 35,000 distinct CDR3 sequences, approximately 5% seen once. The sample was whole blood. The receptors here all came from an adult who was a healthcare worker with PCR-confirmed SARS-CoV-2 infection or an uninfected control (not recorded which).

Many counts were recorded for this clonotype. The chain uses TRBV7-2 and TRBJ2-3; D is possibly TRBD1 (6 bases). V dropped 1 base and J dropped 0 bases, with 14 bases sitting between them. Germline lookup yields CDR1 SGHTA and CDR2 FQGNSA. The CDR3 sequence is 17 residues long. The CDR3 loop is CASSLDSDSPSTDTQYF. In nucleotides, the CDR3 is TGTGCCAGCAGCTTAGATTCGGACAGTCCTAGCACAGATACGCAGTATTTT. The full variable domain, rest sourced from reference TRBV7-2 and TRBJ2-3, is GAGVSQSPSNKVTEKGKDVELRCDPISGHTALYWYRQSLGQGLEFLIYFQGNSAPDKSGLPSDRFSAERTGGSVSTLTIQRTQQEDSAVYLCASSLDSDSPSTDTQYFGPGTRLTVL.

This clonotype was counted many times. The rearrangement uses TRBV19 and TRBJ2-1, with D uncertain. CDR1 LNHDA and CDR2 SQIVND come from the germline V gene (reference sequence). The CDR3 extends over 12 amino acids. With 3 bases removed from V and 8 bases from J, the gap between germline ends came to 8 bases. The CDR3 loop is CASSIVRDEQFF. The CDR3 region has the DNA TGTGCCAGTAGTATTGTTAGGGATGAGCAGTTCTTC. Drawing the rest from reference TRBV19 and TRBJ2-1, the complete variable domain is DGGITQSPKYLFRKEGQNVTLSCEQNLNHDAMYWYRQDPGQGLRLIYYSQIVNDFQKGDIAEGYSVSREKKESFPLTVTSAQKNPTAFYLCASSIVRDEQFFGPGTRLTVL.

This clonotype has a count of ten or more. The genes are TRBV7-9 and TRBJ2-7; TRBD1 agrees at 9 bases. The CDR3 covers 14 residues. The V gene's germline CDR1 is SEHNR and CDR2 FQNEAQ (reference sequence). The V segment lost 5 bases and the J segment 1 base; nucleotides outside the gene matches: 3. CDR3 loop: CASSPTGGSYEQYF. The CDR3 DNA sequence: TGTGCCAGCAGCCCGACAGGGGGGTCCTACGAGCAGTACTTC.